This T cell receptor beta chain was recorded in a study of blood T cell repertoires in COVID-19. The overall study: The United States, Italy and Spain supplied acute and convalescent COVID-19 samples.

In the source study's methods: By means of reference gene primer amplification, nucleated cell counts were estimated. The table came from immunoSEQ multiplex PCR; TCRdb's copy has only in-frame clones and leaves some out. Clone size and V and J calls were adopted from that table, with D and trimming inferred from the DNA. Of 65,000 to 80,000 clones listed, more than 75% were seen once; the top ten hold about 6%. V gave up 5 bases and J gave up 6 bases; unmatched junction bases: 12. The CDR3 sequence is 17 residues long. Looked up from germline, CDR1 is SGHTA and CDR2 is FQGNSA. The clonotype originates from a human donor in a cohort sampled during active COVID-19. V and J are TRBV7-2 and TRBJ2-2, with 10 bases identical to TRBD2. Sequences were obtained from peripheral blood. The CDR3 sequence: CASSLPAGGLPPGELFF. Written as DNA, the CDR3 is TGTGCCAGCAGCCTCCCAGCGGGGGGGCTTCCCCCCGGGGAGCTGTTTTTT.